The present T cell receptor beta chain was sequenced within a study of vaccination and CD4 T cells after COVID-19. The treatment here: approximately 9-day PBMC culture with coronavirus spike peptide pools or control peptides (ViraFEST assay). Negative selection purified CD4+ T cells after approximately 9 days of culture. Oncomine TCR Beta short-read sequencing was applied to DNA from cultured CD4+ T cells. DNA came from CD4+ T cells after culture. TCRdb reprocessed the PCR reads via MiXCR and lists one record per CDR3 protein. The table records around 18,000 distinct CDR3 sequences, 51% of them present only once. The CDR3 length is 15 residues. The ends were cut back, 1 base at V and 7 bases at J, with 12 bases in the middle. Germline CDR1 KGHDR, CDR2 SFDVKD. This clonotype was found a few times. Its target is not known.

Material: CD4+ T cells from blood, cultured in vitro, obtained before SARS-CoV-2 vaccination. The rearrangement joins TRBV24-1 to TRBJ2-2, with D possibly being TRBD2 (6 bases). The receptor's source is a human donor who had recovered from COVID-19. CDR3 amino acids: CATSDFTGRHGELFF. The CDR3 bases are TGTGCCACCAGTGATTTTACGGGGAGGCACGGGGAGCTGTTTTTT.